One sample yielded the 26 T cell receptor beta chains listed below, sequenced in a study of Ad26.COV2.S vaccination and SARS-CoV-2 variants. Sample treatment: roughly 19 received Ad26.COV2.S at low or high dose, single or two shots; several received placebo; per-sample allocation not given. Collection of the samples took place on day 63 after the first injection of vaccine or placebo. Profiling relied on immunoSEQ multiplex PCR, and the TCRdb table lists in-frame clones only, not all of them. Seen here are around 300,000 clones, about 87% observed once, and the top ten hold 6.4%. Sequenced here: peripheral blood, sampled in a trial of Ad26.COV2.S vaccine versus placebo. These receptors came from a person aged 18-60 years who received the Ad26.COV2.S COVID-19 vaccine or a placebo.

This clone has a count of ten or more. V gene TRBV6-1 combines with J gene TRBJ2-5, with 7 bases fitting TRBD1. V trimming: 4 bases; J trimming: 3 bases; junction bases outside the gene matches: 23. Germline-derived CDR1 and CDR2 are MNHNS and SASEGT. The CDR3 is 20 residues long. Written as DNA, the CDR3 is TGTGCCAGCAGTGGTCGACAGGGACGGGCTCGCTCAAGCCCAAAAGAGACCCAGTACTTC. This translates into CASSGRQGRARSSPKETQYF.

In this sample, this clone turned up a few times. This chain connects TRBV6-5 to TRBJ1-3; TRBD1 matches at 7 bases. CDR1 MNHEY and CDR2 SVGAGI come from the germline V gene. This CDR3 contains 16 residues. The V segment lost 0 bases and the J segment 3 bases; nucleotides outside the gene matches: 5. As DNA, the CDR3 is TGTGCCAGCAGTTACTCGGCCGGGACAGTTGGAAACACCATATATTTT. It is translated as CASSYSAGTVGNTIYF.

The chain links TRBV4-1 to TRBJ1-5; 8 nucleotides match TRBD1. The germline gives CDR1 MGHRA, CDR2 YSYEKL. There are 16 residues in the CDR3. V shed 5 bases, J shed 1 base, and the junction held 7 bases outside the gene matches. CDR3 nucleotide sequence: TGCGCCAGCAGCGCCCGACAGGGGATAAGCAATCAGCCCCAGCATTTT. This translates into CASSARQGISNQPQHF.

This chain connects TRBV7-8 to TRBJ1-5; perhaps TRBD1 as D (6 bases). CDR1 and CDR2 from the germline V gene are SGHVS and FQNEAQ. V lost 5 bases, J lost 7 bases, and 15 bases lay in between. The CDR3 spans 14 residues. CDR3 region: CASSKDSLGQPQHF. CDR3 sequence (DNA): TGTGCCAGCAGCAAGGACAGTTTGGGGCAGCCCCAGCATTTT.

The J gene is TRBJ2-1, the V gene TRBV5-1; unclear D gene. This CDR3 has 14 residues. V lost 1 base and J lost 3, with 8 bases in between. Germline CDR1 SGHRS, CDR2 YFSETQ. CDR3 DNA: TGCGCCAGCAGCTTGCCACTTCACTACAATGAGCAGTTCTTC. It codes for CASSLPLHYNEQFF.

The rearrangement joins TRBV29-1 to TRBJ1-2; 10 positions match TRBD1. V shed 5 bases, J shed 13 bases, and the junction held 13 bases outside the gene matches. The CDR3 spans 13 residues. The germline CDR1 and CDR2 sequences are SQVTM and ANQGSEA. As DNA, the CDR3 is TGCAGCGTTAAATCGGGGACAGGGGCCAAGGTCACCTTC. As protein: CSVKSGTGAKVTF.

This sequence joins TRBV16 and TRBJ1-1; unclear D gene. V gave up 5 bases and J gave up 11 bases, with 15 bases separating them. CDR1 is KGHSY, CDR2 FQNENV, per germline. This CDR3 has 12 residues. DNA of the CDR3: TGTGCCAGCAGCTCAGCTCCCTCGTTGGCTTTCTTT. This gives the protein CASSSAPSLAFF.

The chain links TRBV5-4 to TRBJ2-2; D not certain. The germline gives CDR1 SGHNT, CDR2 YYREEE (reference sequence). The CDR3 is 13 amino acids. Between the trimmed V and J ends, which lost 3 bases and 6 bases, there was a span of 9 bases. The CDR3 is CASSSQRPGELFF. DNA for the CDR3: TGTGCCAGCAGCTCACAGCGACCCGGGGAGCTGTTTTTT.

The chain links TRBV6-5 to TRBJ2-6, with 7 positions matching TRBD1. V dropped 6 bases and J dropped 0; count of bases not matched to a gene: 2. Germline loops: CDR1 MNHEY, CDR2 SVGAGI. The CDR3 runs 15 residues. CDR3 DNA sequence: TGTGCCAGCAGCCAGGGGGTCTCTGGGGCCAACGTCCTGACTTTC. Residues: CASSQGVSGANVLTF.

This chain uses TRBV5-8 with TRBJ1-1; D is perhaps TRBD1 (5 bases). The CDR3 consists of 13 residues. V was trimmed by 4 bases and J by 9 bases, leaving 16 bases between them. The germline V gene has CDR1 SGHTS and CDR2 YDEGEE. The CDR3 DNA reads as TGTGCCAGCAGCGTGGGGGGGAGCCGGAAAGCTTTCTTT. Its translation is CASSVGGSRKAFF.

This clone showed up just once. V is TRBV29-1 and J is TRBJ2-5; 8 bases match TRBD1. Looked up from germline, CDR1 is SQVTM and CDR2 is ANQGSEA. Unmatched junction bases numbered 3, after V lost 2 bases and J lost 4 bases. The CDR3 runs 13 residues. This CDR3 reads CSVETGGLETQYF. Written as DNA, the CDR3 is TGCAGCGTTGAAACAGGGGGTTTAGAGACCCAGTACTTC.

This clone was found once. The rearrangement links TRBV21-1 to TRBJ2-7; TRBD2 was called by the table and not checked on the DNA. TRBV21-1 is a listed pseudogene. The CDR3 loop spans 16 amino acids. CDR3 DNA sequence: TGTGCCAGCAGCAGCCTTAAGCCGGGACTCCGCTACGAGCAGTACTTC. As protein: CASSSLKPGLRYEQYF.

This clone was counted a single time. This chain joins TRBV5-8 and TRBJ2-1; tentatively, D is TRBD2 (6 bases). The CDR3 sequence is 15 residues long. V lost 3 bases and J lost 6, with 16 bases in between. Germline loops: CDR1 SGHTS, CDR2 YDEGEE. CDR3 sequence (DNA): TGTGCCAGCAGCTATGGTGGAGGGAGTGGCAATGAGCAGTTCTTC. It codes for CASSYGGGSGNEQFF.

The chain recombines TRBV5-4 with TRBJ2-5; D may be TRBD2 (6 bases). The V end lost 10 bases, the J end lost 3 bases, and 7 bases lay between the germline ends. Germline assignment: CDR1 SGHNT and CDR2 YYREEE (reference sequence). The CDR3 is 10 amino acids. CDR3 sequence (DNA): TGTGCCGGAGGGGAAGAGACCCAGTACTTC. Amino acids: CAGGEETQYF.

Here the CDR3 reads CASSYQGVGGNTIYF. In nucleotides, the CDR3 is TGTGCCAGCAGCTATCAGGGGGTAGGAGGAAACACCATATATTTT. The chain has TRBV27 and TRBJ1-3, with 7 nucleotides matching TRBD1. The CDR3 has 15 amino acids. Looked up from germline, CDR1 is MNHEY and CDR2 is SMNVEV (reference sequence). The V segment lost 6 bases and the J segment 4 bases; nucleotides outside the gene matches: 9.

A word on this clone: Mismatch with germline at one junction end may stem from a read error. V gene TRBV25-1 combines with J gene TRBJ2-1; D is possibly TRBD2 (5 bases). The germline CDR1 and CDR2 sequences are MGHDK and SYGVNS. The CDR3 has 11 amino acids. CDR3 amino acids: CASSELAGLVF. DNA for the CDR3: TGTGCCAGCAGTGAATTGGCGGGTTTAGTCTTC.

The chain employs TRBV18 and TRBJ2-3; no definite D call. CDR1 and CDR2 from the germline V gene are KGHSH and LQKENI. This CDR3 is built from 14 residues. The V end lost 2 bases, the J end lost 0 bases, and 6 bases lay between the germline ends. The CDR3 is CASSPRSSTDTQYF. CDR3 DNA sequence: TGTGCCAGCTCACCAAGAAGTAGCACAGATACGCAGTATTTT.

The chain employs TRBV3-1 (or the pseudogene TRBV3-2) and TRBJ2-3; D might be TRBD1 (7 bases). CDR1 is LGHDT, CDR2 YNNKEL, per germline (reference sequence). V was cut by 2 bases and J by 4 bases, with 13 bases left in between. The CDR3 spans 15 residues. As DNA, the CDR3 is TGTGCCAGCAGCCAAAGGGGGCGGGGATCAGATACGCAGTATTTT. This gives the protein CASSQRGRGSDTQYF.

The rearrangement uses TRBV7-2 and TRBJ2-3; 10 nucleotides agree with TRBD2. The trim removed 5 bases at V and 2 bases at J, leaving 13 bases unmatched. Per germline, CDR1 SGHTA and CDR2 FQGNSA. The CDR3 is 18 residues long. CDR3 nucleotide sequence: TGTGCCAGCAGCCCTCGCCAAAGCGGGGGGGCGGTCACAGATACGCAGTATTTT. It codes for CASSPRQSGGAVTDTQYF.

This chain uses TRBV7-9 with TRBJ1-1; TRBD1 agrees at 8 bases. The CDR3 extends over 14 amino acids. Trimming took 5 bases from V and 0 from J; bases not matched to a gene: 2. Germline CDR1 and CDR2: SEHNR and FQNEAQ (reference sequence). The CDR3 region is CASSRQGLNTEAFF. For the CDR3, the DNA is TGTGCCAGCAGCCGACAGGGGCTGAACACTGAAGCTTTCTTT.

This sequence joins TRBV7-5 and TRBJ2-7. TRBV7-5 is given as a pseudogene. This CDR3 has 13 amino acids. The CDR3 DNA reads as TGTGCCAGAAGCTTAGACGGGCCGCGAGAGCAGTACTTC. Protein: CARSLDGPREQYF.

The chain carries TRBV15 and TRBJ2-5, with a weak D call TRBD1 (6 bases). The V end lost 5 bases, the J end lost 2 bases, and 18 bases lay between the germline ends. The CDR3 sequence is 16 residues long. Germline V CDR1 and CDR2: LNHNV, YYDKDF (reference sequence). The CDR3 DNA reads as TGTGCCACCAGCCCCCTTTTTGAAGGGACACAAGAGACCCAGTACTTC. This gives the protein CATSPLFEGTQETQYF.

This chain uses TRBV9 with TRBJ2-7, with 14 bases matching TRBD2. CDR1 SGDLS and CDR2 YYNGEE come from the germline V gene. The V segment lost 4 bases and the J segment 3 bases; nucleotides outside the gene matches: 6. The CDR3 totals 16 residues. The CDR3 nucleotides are TGTGCCAGCAGCCCAACCGGGACTAGCGGGGGCTACGAGCAGTACTTC. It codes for CASSPTGTSGGYEQYF.

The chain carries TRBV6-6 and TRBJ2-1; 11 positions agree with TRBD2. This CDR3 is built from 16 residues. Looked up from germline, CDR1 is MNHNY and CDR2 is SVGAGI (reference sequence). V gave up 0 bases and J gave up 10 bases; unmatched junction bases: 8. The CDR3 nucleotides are TGTGCCAGCAGTTACTCCCTAGCGGGAGGTAGGGGAGAGCAGTTCTTC. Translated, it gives CASSYSLAGGRGEQFF.

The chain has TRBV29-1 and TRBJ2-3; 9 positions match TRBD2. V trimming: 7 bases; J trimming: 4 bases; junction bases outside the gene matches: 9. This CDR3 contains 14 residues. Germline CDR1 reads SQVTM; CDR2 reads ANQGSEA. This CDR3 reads CSALAAGGADTQYF. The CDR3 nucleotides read TGCAGCGCCCTAGCGGCGGGGGGGGCAGATACGCAGTATTTT.

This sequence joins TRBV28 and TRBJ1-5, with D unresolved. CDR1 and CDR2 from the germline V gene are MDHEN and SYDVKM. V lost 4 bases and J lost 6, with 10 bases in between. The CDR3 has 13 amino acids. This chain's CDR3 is CASSSPRGQPQHF. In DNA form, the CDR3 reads TGTGCCAGCAGTTCCCCAAGAGGTCAGCCCCAGCATTTT.